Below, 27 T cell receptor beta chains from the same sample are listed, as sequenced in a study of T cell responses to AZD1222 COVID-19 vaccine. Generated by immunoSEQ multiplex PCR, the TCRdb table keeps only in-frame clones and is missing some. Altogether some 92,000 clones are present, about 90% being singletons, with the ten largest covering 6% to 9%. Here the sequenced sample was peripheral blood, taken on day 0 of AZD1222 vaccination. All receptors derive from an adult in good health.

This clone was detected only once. The CDR3 bases are TGTGCCAGCACCCAGGGGGGGGGCAGGGTTCAGCCCCAGCATTTT. It is translated as CASTQGGGRVQPQHF. J is TRBJ1-5 and V is TRBV28; 7 bases map to TRBD1. This CDR3 is 15 amino acids long. CDR1 and CDR2 from the germline V gene are MDHEN and SYDVKM. Trimming at V came to 7 bases and at J to 6 bases, leaving 12 bases not matched to a gene.

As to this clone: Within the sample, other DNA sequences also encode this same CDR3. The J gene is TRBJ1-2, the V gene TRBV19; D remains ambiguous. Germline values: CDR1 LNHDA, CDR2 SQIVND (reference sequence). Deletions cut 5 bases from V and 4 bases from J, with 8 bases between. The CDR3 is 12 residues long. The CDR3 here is CASSPGIYGYTF. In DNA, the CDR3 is TGTGCCAGTAGTCCTGGAATCTATGGCTACACCTTC.

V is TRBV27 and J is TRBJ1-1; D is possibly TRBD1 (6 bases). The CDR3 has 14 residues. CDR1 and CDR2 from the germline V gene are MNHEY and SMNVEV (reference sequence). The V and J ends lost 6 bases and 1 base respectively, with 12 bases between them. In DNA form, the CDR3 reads TGTGCCAGCAGGGGGGACATACCGAACACTGAAGCTTTCTTT. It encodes CASRGDIPNTEAFF.

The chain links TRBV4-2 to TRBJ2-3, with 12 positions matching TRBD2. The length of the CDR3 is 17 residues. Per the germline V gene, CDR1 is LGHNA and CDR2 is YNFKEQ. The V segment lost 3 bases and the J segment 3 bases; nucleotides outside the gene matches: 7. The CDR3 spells CASSHLLAGGGTDTQYF. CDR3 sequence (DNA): TGTGCCAGCAGCCACCTACTAGCGGGAGGAGGTACAGATACGCAGTATTTT.

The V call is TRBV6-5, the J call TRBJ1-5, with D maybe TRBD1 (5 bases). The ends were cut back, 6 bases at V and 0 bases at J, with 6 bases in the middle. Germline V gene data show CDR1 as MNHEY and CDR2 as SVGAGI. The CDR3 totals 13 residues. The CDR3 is CASRRGSNQPQHF. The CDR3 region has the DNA TGTGCCAGCAGGAGGGGTAGCAATCAGCCCCAGCATTTT.

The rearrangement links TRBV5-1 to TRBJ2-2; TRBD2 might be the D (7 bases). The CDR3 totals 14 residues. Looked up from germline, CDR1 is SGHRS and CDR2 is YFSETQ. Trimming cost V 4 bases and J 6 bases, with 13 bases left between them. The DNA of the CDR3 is TGCGCCAGCAGCCAAGGGGGGGCAGCCGGGGAGCTGTTTTTT. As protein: CASSQGGAAGELFF.

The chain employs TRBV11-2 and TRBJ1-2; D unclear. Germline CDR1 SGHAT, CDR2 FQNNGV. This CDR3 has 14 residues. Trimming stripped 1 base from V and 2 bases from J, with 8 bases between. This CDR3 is CASSLVRENYGYTF. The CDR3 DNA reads TGTGCCAGCAGCTTAGTTCGGGAAAACTATGGCTACACCTTC. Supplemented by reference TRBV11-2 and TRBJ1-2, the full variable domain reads EAGVAQSPRYKIIEKRQSVAFWCNPISGHATLYWYQQILGQGPKLLIQFQNNGVVDDSQLPKDRFSAERLKGVDSTLKIQPAKLEDSAVYLCASSLVRENYGYTFGSGTRLTVV.

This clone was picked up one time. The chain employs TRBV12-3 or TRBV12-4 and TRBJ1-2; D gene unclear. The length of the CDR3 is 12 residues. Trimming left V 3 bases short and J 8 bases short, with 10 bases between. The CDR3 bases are TGTGCCAGCAGTTTTTCGTCCCTAGGCTACACCTTC. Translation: CASSFSSLGYTF.

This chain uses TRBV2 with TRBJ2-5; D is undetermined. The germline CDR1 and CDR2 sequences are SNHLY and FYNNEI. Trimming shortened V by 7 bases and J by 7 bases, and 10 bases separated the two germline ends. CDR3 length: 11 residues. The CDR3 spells CASKDRGTQYF. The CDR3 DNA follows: TGTGCCAGCAAGGACCGAGGGACCCAGTACTTC.

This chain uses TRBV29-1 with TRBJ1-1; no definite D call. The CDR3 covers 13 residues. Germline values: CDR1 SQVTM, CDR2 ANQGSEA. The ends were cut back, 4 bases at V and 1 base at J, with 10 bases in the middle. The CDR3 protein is CSVGRGGNTEAFF. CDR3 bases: TGCAGCGTTGGCCGCGGAGGGAACACTGAAGCTTTCTTT.

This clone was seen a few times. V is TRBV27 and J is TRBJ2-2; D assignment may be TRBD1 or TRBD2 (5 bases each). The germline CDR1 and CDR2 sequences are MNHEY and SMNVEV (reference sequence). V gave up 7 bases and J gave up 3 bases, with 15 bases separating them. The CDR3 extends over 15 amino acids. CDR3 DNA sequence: TGTGCCAGCACCGTACGGGGCAGGGACACCGGGGAGCTGTTTTTT. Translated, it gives CASTVRGRDTGELFF.

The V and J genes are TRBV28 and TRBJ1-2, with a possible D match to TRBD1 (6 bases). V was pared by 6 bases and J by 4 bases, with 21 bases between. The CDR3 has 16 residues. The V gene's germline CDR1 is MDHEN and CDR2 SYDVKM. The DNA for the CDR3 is TGTGCCAGCAGGGCGGGGATATGGGGGCCGATCTATGGCTACACCTTC. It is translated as CASRAGIWGPIYGYTF.

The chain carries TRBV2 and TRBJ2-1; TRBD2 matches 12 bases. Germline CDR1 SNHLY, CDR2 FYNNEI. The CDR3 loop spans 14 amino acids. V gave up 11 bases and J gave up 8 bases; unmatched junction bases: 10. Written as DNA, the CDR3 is TGTGCCTCCCAGGGACTAGCGGGCAGCTATGAGCAGTTCTTC. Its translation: CASQGLAGSYEQFF. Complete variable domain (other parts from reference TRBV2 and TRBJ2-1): EPEVTQTPSHQVTQMGQEVILRCVPISNHLYFYWYRQILGQKVEFLVSFYNNEISEKSEIFDDQFSVERPDGSNFTLKIRSTKLEDSAMYFCASQGLAGSYEQFFGPGTRLTVL.

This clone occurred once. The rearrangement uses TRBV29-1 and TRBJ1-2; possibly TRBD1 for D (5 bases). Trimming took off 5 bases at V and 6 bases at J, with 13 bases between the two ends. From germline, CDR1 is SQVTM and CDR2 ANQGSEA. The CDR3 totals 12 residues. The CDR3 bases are TGCAGCGTTCAGCAGGGAGGGCATGGCTACACCTTC. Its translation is CSVQQGGHGYTF.

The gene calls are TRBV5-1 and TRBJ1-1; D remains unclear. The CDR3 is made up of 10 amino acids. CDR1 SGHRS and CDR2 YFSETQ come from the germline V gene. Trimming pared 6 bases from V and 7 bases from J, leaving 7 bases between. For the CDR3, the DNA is TGCGCCAGCACCGGGATTGAAGCTTTCTTT. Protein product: CASTGIEAFF.

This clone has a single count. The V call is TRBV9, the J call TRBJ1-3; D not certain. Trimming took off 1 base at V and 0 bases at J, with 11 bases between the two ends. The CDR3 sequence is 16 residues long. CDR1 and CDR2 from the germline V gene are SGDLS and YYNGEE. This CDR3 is CASSVSHVGSGNTIYF. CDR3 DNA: TGTGCCAGCAGCGTAAGCCATGTGGGCTCTGGAAACACCATATATTTT.

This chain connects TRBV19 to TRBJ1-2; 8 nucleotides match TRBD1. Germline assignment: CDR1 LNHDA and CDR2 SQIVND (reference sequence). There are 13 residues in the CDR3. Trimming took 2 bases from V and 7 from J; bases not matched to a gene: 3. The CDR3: CASSIQGAVGYTF. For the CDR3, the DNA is TGTGCCAGTAGTATACAGGGGGCTGTTGGCTACACCTTC.

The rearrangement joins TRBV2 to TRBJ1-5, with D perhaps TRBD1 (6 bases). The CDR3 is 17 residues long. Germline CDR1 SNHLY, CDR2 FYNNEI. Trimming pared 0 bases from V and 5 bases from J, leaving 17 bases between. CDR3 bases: TGTGCCAGCAGTGAAGCAAAGGGGGTCGTGGTTTATCAGCCCCAGCATTTT. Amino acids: CASSEAKGVVVYQPQHF.

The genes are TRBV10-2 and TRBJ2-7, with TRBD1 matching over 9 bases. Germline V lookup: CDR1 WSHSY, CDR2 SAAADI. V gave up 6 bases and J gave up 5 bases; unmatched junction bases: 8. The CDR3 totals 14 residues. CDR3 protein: CASSARDRVDEQYF. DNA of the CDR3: TGCGCCAGCAGCGCCCGGGACAGGGTGGACGAGCAGTACTTC.

The CDR3 is CASRQQGGSGYTF. CDR3 bases: TGTGCCAGCAGGCAACAGGGGGGTAGTGGCTACACCTTC. V gene TRBV6-5 combines with J gene TRBJ1-2; TRBD1 matches at 8 bases. Germline V lookup: CDR1 MNHEY, CDR2 SVGAGI. CDR3 length: 13 residues. V lost 6 bases, J lost 7 bases, and 7 bases stayed unmatched.

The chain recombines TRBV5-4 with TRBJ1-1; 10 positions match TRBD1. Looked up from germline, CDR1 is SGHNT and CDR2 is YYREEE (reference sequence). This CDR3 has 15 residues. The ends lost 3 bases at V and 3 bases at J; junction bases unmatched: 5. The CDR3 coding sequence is TGTGCCAGCAGCTCCGACAGGGGGCCGGACACTGAAGCTTTCTTT. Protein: CASSSDRGPDTEAFF.

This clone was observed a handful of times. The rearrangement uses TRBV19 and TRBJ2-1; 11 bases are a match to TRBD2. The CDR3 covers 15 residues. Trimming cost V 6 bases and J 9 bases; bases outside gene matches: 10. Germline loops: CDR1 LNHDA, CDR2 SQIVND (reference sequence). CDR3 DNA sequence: TGTGCCAGTAGCACTAGCGGGGGTTCCTCCGTTGAGCAGTTCTTC. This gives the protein CASSTSGGSSVEQFF.

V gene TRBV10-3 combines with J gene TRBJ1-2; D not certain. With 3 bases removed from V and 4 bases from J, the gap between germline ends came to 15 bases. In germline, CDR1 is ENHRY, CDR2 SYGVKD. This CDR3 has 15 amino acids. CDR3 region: CAISDPPFPSYGYTF. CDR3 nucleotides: TGTGCCATCAGTGACCCTCCCTTCCCGAGCTATGGCTACACCTTC.

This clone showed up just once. CDR3 nucleotides: TGTGCCAGCACCCCGGGACCCGGCGGTGGAAACACCATATATTTT. Translating gives CASTPGPGGGNTIYF. V and J are TRBV6-2 or TRBV6-3 and TRBJ1-3, with a weak D call TRBD1 (5 bases). CDR1 is MNHEY and CDR2 is SVGEGT in the germline V gene. This CDR3 contains 15 residues. V dropped 7 bases and J dropped 3 bases, with 16 bases sitting between them.

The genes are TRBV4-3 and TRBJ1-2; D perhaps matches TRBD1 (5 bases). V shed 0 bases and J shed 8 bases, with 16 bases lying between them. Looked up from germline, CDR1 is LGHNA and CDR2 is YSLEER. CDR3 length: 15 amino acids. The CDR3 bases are TGCGCCAGCAGCCAAGATTTCGAGGGAGGGACCGGCTACACCTTC. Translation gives CASSQDFEGGTGYTF.

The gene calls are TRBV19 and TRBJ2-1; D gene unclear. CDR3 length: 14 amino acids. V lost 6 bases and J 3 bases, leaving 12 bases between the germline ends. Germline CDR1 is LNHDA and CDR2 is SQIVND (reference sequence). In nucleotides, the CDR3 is TGTGCCAGTAGCCCAGGCGGCGGCTACAATGAGCAGTTCTTC. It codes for CASSPGGGYNEQFF.

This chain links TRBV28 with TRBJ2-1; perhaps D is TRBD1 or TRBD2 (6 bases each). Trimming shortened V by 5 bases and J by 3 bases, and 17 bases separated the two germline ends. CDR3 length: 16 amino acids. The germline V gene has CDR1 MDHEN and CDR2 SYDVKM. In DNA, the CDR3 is TGTGCCAGCAGTCCTGGAGGGGGAGGTTTCTACAATGAGCAGTTCTTC. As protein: CASSPGGGGFYNEQFF.